This T cell receptor (beta chain) comes out of a study of CD8+ T cells in alopecia areata. Study at large: Twice a day, 5 to 10 mg of oral tofacitinib was administered to treated patients. The drug, tofacitinib, lasted 6 to 18 months, followed by 6 months off drug.

After isolation, RNA underwent reverse transcription to generate cDNA as the sequencing template. Method: immunoSEQ multiplex PCR; TCRdb's copy keeps in-frame clones and lacks some. The table has some 110,000 clones, 35% to 45% seen once. The germline CDR1 and CDR2 sequences are SEHNR and FQNEAQ (reference sequence). Deletions cut 5 bases from V and 2 bases from J, with 22 bases between. The CDR3 loop spans 17 amino acids. J is TRBJ2-7 and V is TRBV7-9, with D uncertain. The sample taken for sequencing was CD4+ T cells sorted from blood. The sequence came from a human donor with alopecia areata. CDR3 coding DNA: TGTGCCAGCAGCCCACCCCCCGCCGGCCTTCTGCCCTACGAGCAGTACTTC. It is translated as CASSPPPAGLLPYEQYF.